This T cell receptor beta chain was profiled in a study of blood T cell repertoires in COVID-19. Study-level information: Both acute and convalescent COVID-19 samples were obtained from the United States, Italy and Spain. The cDNA or gDNA used as material had been derived from T cells, B-cell-depleted T cells, or PBMCs.

The CDR3 extends over 15 amino acids. CDR1 is SQVTM, CDR2 ANQGSEA, per germline. V shed 4 bases and J 2 bases; nucleotides not matched to a gene: 8. Profiled with immunoSEQ multiplex PCR; TCRdb holds only in-frame clones, not every one. The sample yields 250,000 or so clones, around 90% seen once. The receptor's source is a man of 80 years or more with acute or convalescent COVID-19. V usage is TRBV29-1 and J usage is TRBJ1-5; 7 bases align to TRBD1. Sequenced: peripheral blood. The CDR3 bases are TGCAGCGTTGGGGAAGGGGGCGGTGGCAATCAGCCCCAGCATTTT. Translation: CSVGEGGGGNQPQHF.